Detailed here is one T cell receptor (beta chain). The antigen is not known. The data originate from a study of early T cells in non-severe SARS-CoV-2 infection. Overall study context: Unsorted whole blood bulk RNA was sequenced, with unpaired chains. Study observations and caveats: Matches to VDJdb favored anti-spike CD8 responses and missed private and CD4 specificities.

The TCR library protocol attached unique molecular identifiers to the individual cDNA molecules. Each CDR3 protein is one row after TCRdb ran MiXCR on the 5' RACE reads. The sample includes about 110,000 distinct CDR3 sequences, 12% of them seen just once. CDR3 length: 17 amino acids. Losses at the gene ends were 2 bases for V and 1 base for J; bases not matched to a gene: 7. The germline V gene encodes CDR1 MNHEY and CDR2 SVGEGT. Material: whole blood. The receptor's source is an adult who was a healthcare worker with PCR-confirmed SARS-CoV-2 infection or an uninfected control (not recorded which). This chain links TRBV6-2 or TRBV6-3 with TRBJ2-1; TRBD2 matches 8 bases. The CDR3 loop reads CASSYRSGSWSYNEQFF. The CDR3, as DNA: TGTGCCAGCAGTTACCGGAGCGGGAGCTGGTCCTACAATGAGCAGTTCTTC.